This T cell receptor beta chain stems from a study of blood T cells in healthy people across ages. The use of a sample-barcoded 5' primer and a J-beta primer mix characterized a second PCR of roughly 7 to 11 cycles. TCRdb used MiXCR to reprocess the 5' RACE reads, holding one entry per CDR3 protein. The table has hundreds of thousands of distinct CDR3 sequences, about 42% seen once. Samples each had at least 6 micrograms of total RNA extracted. The clonotype was recovered from a man aged 60-69 years in good health. Sequencing was carried out using blood.

The CDR3 region is CASSAKGESSYEQYF. CDR3 nucleotide sequence: TGTGCCAGCAGCGCAAAGGGGGAGAGCTCCTACGAGCAGTACTTC. The chain employs TRBV7-2 and TRBJ2-7; maybe TRBD1 (6 bases). The germline gives CDR1 SGHTA, CDR2 FQGNSA. The germline V and J ends were trimmed by 5 bases and 0 bases, with 14 bases remaining between them. The CDR3 spans 15 residues.